This T cell receptor beta chain was identified in a study of cytomegalovirus exposure and HLA in healthy donors. This clone was seen only a few times. Its antigen is unknown. PCR amplification relied on 60 Vbeta primers (plus 13 Jbeta primers). This table comes from immunoSEQ multiplex PCR, and its TCRdb copy is limited to in-frame clones, with some not included. The table includes fewer than 80,000 clones, roughly 69% detected once. Study-wide findings and caveats: A later analysis revealed that TCR association rates differed between HLA loci, peaking at DRB1 and bottoming out at HLA-C. As a later analysis showed, a missense DCLRE1C variant was linked to trimming of TCR beta V- and J-genes.

V was pared by 6 bases and J by 3 bases, with 2 bases of the junction left unmatched. In germline, CDR1 is MNHNS, CDR2 SASEGT. This CDR3 region has 14 residues. Source material: PBMCs. This TCR was sampled from a woman aged 45-59 years in good health and CMV-seropositive. The rearrangement links TRBV6-1 to TRBJ2-7, with 13 bases fitting TRBD2. The CDR3 is CASSGLAGDYEQYV. DNA of the CDR3: TGTGCCAGCAGCGGACTAGCGGGGGACTACGAGCAGTACGTC.